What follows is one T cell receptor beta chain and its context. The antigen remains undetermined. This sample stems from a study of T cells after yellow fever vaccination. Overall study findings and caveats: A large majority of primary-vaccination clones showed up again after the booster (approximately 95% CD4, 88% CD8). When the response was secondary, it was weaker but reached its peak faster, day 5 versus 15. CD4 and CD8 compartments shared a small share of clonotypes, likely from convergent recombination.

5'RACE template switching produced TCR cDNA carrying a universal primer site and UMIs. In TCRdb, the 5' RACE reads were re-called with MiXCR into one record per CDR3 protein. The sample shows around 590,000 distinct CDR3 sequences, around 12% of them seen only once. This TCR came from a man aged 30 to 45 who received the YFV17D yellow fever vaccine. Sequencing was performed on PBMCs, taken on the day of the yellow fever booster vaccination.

The CDR3 sequence: CSATGTLPDTQYF. CDR3 bases: TGCAGTGCAACCGGGACCCTTCCAGATACGCAGTATTTT. This sequence joins TRBV20-1 and TRBJ2-3; D is perhaps TRBD1 or TRBD2 (5 bases each). This CDR3 has 13 residues. CDR1 DFQATT and CDR2 SNEGSKA come from the germline V gene (reference sequence). V lost 6 bases, J lost 4 bases, and 14 bases lay in between.